Shown below are 3 T cell receptor beta chains from a single sample sequenced in a study of Ad26.COV2.S vaccination and SARS-CoV-2 variants. Data came from immunoSEQ multiplex PCR; TCRdb stores just in-frame clones and leaves some out. The table shows around 350,000 clones, with roughly nine tenths occurring only once. This specimen was peripheral blood, taken after recovery from COVID-19. Source of these receptors: a human donor who had recovered from COVID-19.

V usage is TRBV7-7 and J usage is TRBJ2-1; D is unresolved. The germline V and J ends were trimmed by 1 base and 5 bases, with 9 bases remaining between them. This CDR3 comprises 14 residues. Germline CDR1 and CDR2: SSHAT and FNYEAQ (reference sequence). CDR3 nucleotides: TGTGCCAGCAGCTTAGGGCAGTTGGACAATGAGCAGTTCTTC. Amino acid sequence: CASSLGQLDNEQFF.

This rearrangement joins TRBV19 to TRBJ1-2; 7 bases fit TRBD1. The V and J ends lost 3 bases and 7 bases, in that order; junction bases with no gene match: 5. The CDR3 extends over 13 amino acids. The V gene's germline CDR1 is LNHDA and CDR2 SQIVND (reference sequence). The CDR3 coding sequence is TGTGCCAGTAGTATCTCCCACAGGGGTGGCTACACCTTC. As protein: CASSISHRGGYTF.

V and J are TRBV9 and TRBJ2-3; D gene uncertain. From germline, CDR1 is SGDLS and CDR2 YYNGEE. This CDR3 region has 14 residues. V was trimmed by 1 base and J by 4 bases, leaving 10 bases between them. CDR3 in DNA: TGTGCCAGCAGCGTACTGGTTTATTCAGATACGCAGTATTTT. As protein: CASSVLVYSDTQYF.